These T cell receptor beta chains were read from a single sample in a study of T cells in localized non-small cell lung cancer. Only in-frame clones appear in the TCRdb table, and some are missing; sequencing was by immunoSEQ multiplex PCR. This sample has under 20,000 clones, with 75% to 95% found just once. The sequencing used peripheral blood, collected before any cancer treatment. The receptors come from a male donor aged 60 or over with stage I squamous cell lung carcinoma. Both conserved end residues are part of each CDR3. The D gene is left open where the match is weak. The listing skips clone size in some rows; elsewhere it reads once, few, many or a size class.

V	J	size	D	CDR3	DNA
TRBV19	TRBJ1-1	.	.	CASSTFMTVNTEAFF	TGTGCCAGTAGTACTTTTATGACAGTGAACACTGAAGCTTTCTTT
TRBV27	TRBJ2-1	.	TRBD1	CASDPRGQESSYNEQFF	TGTGCCAGCGATCCCCGGGGACAGGAAAGCTCCTACAATGAGCAGTTCTTC
TRBV2	TRBJ2-1	.	.	CASNWQGSGNNEQFF	TGTGCCAGCAATTGGCAGGGGTCGGGAAACAATGAGCAGTTCTTC
TRBV7-8	TRBJ1-5	once	.	CASSFLSGNQPQHF	TGTGCCAGCAGCTTCTTGTCAGGGAATCAGCCCCAGCATTTT
TRBV6-6	TRBJ2-7	once	.	CASSYRGFSYEQYF	TGTGCCAGCAGTTACCGGGGTTTCTCCTACGAGCAGTACTTC
TRBV5-6	TRBJ1-1	.	TRBD1	CASSPGTGKLFNTEAFF	TGTGCCAGCAGCCCCGGGACAGGGAAACTTTTCAACACTGAAGCTTTCTTT
TRBV19	TRBJ2-1	.	TRBD2	CASSIVSTSGSLNEQFF	TGTGCCAGTAGTATAGTTTCGACTAGCGGGAGTTTGAATGAGCAGTTCTTC
TRBV18	TRBJ2-7	.	.	CASSPPSSVSYEQYF	TGTGCCAGCTCACCACCTTCTTCTGTTTCCTACGAGCAGTACTTC
TRBV7-2	TRBJ2-7	.	.	CASSSGPEQYF	TGTGCCAGCAGCTCCGGGCCCGAGCAGTACTTC
TRBV27	TRBJ2-7	once	.	CASSFRDRYEQYF	TGTGCCAGCAGTTTCAGGGATCGCTACGAGCAGTACTTC
TRBV9	TRBJ2-7	.	.	CASSVGVTSYEQYF	TGTGCCAGCAGCGTAGGAGTCACCTCCTACGAGCAGTACTTC
TRBV5-1	TRBJ2-7	once	TRBD2	CASSLGLAVPRNEQYF	TGCGCCAGCAGCCTGGGACTAGCGGTTCCTCGGAACGAGCAGTACTTC
TRBV5-6	TRBJ2-1	.	.	CASSPGQTREQFF	TGTGCCAGCAGTCCGGGCCAGACCAGAGAGCAGTTCTTC
TRBV7-2	TRBJ1-5	.	TRBD1	CASSWTGPASNQPQHF	TGTGCCAGCAGCTGGACAGGGCCCGCGAGCAATCAGCCCCAGCATTTT
TRBV4-3	TRBJ2-3	.	.	CASSQDHWDQASTDTQYF	TGCGCCAGCAGCCAAGATCATTGGGACCAAGCTAGCACAGATACGCAGTATTTT
TRBV2	TRBJ1-1	.	.	CASSVTGTEAFF	TGTGCCAGCAGTGTGACAGGCACTGAAGCTTTCTTT
TRBV5-1	TRBJ2-2	.	.	CASSSSASGELFF	TGCGCCAGCAGCTCATCAGCGAGCGGGGAGCTGTTTTTT
TRBV4-1	TRBJ1-5	.	.	CASSQDQSGRDQPQHF	TGCGCCAGCAGCCAAGATCAGTCAGGGAGGGATCAGCCCCAGCATTTT
TRBV11-3	TRBJ2-7	.	.	CASSSAGSYEQYF	TGTGCCAGCAGCTCCGCGGGGTCCTACGAGCAGTACTTC
TRBV2	TRBJ1-2	.	TRBD1	CASTSFTGENHTF	TGTGCCAGCACCAGTTTCACAGGGGAAAACCACACCTTC
TRBV5-1	TRBJ2-3	.	TRBD2	CASSLGGSGKDTQYF	TGCGCCAGCAGCTTGGGCGGGAGTGGTAAAGATACGCAGTATTTT
TRBV11-2	TRBJ1-1	.	.	CASSLALNTEAFF	TGTGCCAGCAGCTTGGCCCTGAACACTGAAGCTTTCTTT
TRBV4-3	TRBJ2-5	.	.	CASSRRPQETQYF	TGCGCCAGCAGCCGGCGGCCTCAAGAGACCCAGTACTTC
TRBV19	TRBJ2-3	.	.	CASSIVGGSSTDTQYF	TGTGCCAGTAGTATAGTCGGAGGGTCTAGCACAGATACGCAGTATTTT
TRBV6-5	TRBJ1-5	.	.	CASSYQGADQPQHF	TGTGCCAGCAGTTACCAGGGAGCGGATCAGCCCCAGCATTTT
TRBV29-1	TRBJ2-2	.	TRBD2	CSVGLAGEVGELFF	TGCAGCGTTGGACTAGCGGGAGAGGTCGGGGAGCTGTTTTTT